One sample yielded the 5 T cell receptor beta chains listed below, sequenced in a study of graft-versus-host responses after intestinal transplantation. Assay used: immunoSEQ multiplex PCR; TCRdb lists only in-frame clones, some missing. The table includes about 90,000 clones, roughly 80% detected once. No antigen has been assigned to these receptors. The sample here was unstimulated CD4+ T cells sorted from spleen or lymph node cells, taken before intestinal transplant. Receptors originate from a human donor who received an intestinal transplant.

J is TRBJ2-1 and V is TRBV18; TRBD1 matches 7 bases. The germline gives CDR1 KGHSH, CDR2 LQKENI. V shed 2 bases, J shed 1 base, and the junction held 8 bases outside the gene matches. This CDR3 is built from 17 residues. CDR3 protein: CASSPGTAVRSYNEQFF. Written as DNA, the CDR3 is TGTGCCAGCTCACCAGGGACAGCCGTAAGGTCCTACAATGAGCAGTTCTTC.

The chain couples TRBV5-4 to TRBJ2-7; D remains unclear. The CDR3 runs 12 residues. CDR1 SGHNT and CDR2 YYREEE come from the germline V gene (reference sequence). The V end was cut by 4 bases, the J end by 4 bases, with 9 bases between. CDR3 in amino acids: CASSTTPYEQYF. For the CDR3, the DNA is TGTGCCAGCAGCACAACACCTTACGAGCAGTACTTC.

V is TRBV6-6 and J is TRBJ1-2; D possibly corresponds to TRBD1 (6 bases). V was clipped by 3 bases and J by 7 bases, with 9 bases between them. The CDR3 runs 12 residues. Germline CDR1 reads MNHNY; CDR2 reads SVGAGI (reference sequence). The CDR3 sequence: CASSYGTPGYTF. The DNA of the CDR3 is TGTGCCAGCAGTTATGGGACACCTGGCTACACCTTC.

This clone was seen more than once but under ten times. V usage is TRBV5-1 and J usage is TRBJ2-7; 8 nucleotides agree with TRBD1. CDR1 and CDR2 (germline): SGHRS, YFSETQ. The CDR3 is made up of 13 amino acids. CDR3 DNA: TGCGCTTGCCGCCGGACAGGGACCTACGAGCAGTACTTC. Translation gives CACRRTGTYEQYF.

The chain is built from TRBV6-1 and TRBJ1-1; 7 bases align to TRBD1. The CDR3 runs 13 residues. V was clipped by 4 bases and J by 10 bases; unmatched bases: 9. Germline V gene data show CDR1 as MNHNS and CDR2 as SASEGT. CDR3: CASSVDRADGAFF. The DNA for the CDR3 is TGTGCCAGCAGTGTCGACAGGGCTGACGGAGCTTTCTTT.